This record looks at one T cell receptor beta chain sequence and its context. Which antigen it targets is not known. Base qualities were left out, and no much larger clone turns up one base away. This specimen belongs to a study of brain T cells in children with intractable seizures (dated by TCRdb to the early 2020s). In terms of the full investigation: As a first screen for immune gene transcripts, resected brain tissue from 40 to 60 pediatric epilepsy surgery cases was run on a NanoString immunology panel. Of the approximately twelve selected surgery cases, pre-surgery blood was also sequenced for eight, so four had brain tissue only. Overall results and qualifications from the work: Because sequencing depth was different between pre-surgery and post-surgery blood, clones absent from the pre-surgery sample may reflect undersampling. Viral specificity was inferred solely from CDR3 sequence similarity, and the HCMV serostatus of the patients was not known.

CDR3 length: 15 amino acids, cysteine to phenylalanine. Only the CDR3 part of the read is kept: 45 bases, read in frame from the first base. V loses 2 bases at its end and J loses 0 bases; junction bases beyond the gene matches: 4. The germline V gene (reference sequence) sets CDR1 to MNHEY and CDR2 to SMNVEV. The time point label, read with the paper, signifies: resected brain tissue, or blood drawn just prior to surgery. Surgery cases with the highest brain T cell transcript signatures were selected for TCR beta chain sequencing of brain tissue and, where available, blood. Patients had been treated with at least one anti-epileptic drug before surgery. The TCR-sequenced patients were children whose drug-resistant epilepsy was caused by tuberous sclerosis complex, focal cortical dysplasia, Rasmussen encephalitis or hemimegalencephaly. Blood samples were collected immediately before the epilepsy surgery. Bulk genomic DNA was extracted from unsorted brain tissue and whole blood with the Monarch genomic DNA purification kit.

The immunoSEQ assay was applied to genomic DNA to generate the TCR beta chain sequences. Regarding the original processing steps: CDR3 sequences that did not begin with the conserved framework cysteine at position 104 were removed by hand. To get clonality, the normalized Shannon's Diversity Index was subtracted from one, giving values from 0 (maximal diversity) to 1 (oligoclonal). Differences in the frequency of the same CDR3 between samples, such as brain versus blood, were assessed with chi-squared comparison-of-proportions tests. Public clonotypes were found by searching immuneACCESS, and the VDJdb browser was used to assess similarity to known antiviral clonotypes. This is the immuneACCESS table as TCRdb keeps it, with only in-frame sequences that have V and J called. A part of the clones is gone; compared with another copy, unresolved V genes explain less than half, and the rest is unexplained. V, J and clone size derive from that table, while D and trimming were established from the DNA sequence. This sample has about 110,000 clones in its table, and 94% of those were observed once. The ten largest clones take up 3.5% to 4% of the sample.

The chain is assembled from TRBV27 and TRBJ2-7; TRBD1 fits 7 bases in the junction. Sequenced material: peripheral blood, taken at surgery. This TCR derives from a boy under two years old with hemimegalencephaly and intractable seizures. The DNA sequence reads TGTGCCAGCAGTTTAATAGGGGGCAGCTCCTACGAGCAGTACTTC. It translates to CASSLIGGSSYEQYF.